The 21 T cell receptor beta chains reported below all come from one sample, sequenced in a study of shared clonotypes between healthy human individuals. Measured with immunoSEQ multiplex PCR; TCRdb has only the in-frame clones, and not every one. The repertoire holds approximately 1.4 million clones, with roughly 98% as singletons. Source material: naive CD4+ T cells sorted from blood. Indicated subset: CD45RA+ positively selected. These receptors were obtained from a man younger than 40 in good health.

Note on this clone: Within the sample, other DNA sequences also encode this same CDR3. The chain employs TRBV29-1 and TRBJ2-7; D is unresolved. V was pared by 1 base and J by 1 base, with 5 bases between. The CDR3 runs to 12 residues. From germline, CDR1 is SQVTM and CDR2 ANQGSEA. CDR3 nucleotides: TGCAGCGTTGAAGGCTTTTCCTACGAGCAGTACTTC. It translates to CSVEGFSYEQYF.

This clone came up once. The chain carries TRBV15 and TRBJ2-7; no reliable D call. V was trimmed by 1 base and J by 2 bases, leaving 12 bases between them. In germline, CDR1 is LNHNV, CDR2 YYDKDF (reference sequence). The CDR3 sequence is 15 residues long. As DNA, the CDR3 is TGTGCCACCAGCAGAGTGGGTGGTCAACCCTACGAGCAGTACTTC. This codes for CATSRVGGQPYEQYF.

The gene calls are TRBV7-8 and TRBJ2-7, with 8 bases aligning to TRBD2. The CDR3 is 15 residues long. The V and J ends lost 0 bases and 3 bases, in that order; junction bases with no gene match: 4. Germline V gene data show CDR1 as SGHVS and CDR2 as FQNEAQ. CDR3 amino acids: CASSLAGTSLYEQYF. The DNA for the CDR3 is TGTGCCAGCAGCTTAGCGGGGACTAGTCTCTACGAGCAGTACTTC.

V is TRBV12-1 and J is TRBJ2-7; TRBD1 is taken as the D call from the table, unchecked against the DNA. TRBV12-1 is annotated as a pseudogene. CDR3 length: 11 amino acids. The CDR3 is CASSHSYEQYF. The CDR3 coding sequence is TGTGCCAGCAGCCACTCCTACGAGCAGTACTTC.

This clone was counted a single time. The chain carries TRBV9 and TRBJ2-1, with TRBD2 matching over 7 bases. The V gene's germline CDR1 is SGDLS and CDR2 YYNGEE. The CDR3 is 15 amino acids. J was trimmed by 6 bases and V by 2 bases; bases with no gene match: 8. CDR3 residues: CASSVGGSGFNEQFF. The CDR3 coding sequence is TGTGCCAGCAGCGTCGGGGGGTCGGGCTTCAATGAGCAGTTCTTC.

V and J are TRBV19 and TRBJ1-2; D is uncertain. Germline lookup yields CDR1 LNHDA and CDR2 SQIVND (reference sequence). V was clipped by 3 bases and J by 6 bases, with 11 bases between them. The CDR3 is 13 amino acids. CDR3 nucleotide sequence: TGTGCCAGTAGTATCTTTTCGGGAAATGGCTACACCTTC. It codes for CASSIFSGNGYTF.

The CDR3 loop reads CASRRAVEAFF. The DNA of the CDR3 is TGTGCCAGCAGACGGGCCGTTGAAGCTTTCTTT. V usage is TRBV28 and J usage is TRBJ1-1, with unresolved D. Germline V gene sequence: CDR1 MDHEN, CDR2 SYDVKM. V lost 6 bases, J lost 7 bases, and 9 bases lay in between. The CDR3 extends over 11 amino acids. The full variable domain, completed using reference TRBV28 and TRBJ1-1, is DVKVTQSSRYLVKRTGEKVFLECVQDMDHENMFWYRQDPGLGLRLIYFSYDVKMKEKGDIPEGYSVSREKKERFSLILESASTNQTSMYLCASRRAVEAFFGQGTRLTVV.

V gene TRBV6-1 combines with J gene TRBJ1-5; weak D call: TRBD1 (6 bases). The CDR3 is 17 amino acids. The V and J ends lost 1 base and 5 bases respectively, with 18 bases between them. Per the germline V gene, CDR1 is MNHNS and CDR2 is SASEGT. The CDR3 DNA follows: TGTGCCAGCAGTGAAGTCTCCCAGGTTAGGGGGGATCAGCCCCAGCATTTT. Translation: CASSEVSQVRGDQPQHF.

V usage is TRBV5-1 and J usage is TRBJ2-1; D could derive from TRBD1 or TRBD2 (6 bases each). Germline V gives CDR1 SGHRS, CDR2 YFSETQ. The germline V and J ends were trimmed by 0 bases and 4 bases, with 17 bases remaining between them. This CDR3 contains 17 residues. For the CDR3, the DNA is TGCGCCAGCAGCTTGGCCATGGGGGGCAGAAGTTACAATGAGCAGTTCTTC. Translated: CASSLAMGGRSYNEQFF.

The chain is built from TRBV10-3 and TRBJ2-3, with 8 bases that match TRBD2. Unmatched junction bases numbered 6, after V lost 8 bases and J lost 2 bases. Germline V gene lookup returns CDR1 ENHRY and CDR2 SYGVKD. The CDR3 covers 14 residues. The CDR3 protein is CAIHSSGYTDTQYF. The CDR3 nucleotides are TGTGCCATCCACTCTAGCGGGTACACAGATACGCAGTATTTT.

The chain links TRBV7-9 to TRBJ1-4, with D perhaps TRBD1 (5 bases). Trimming took off 2 bases at V and 5 bases at J, with 12 bases between the two ends. The germline V gene has CDR1 SEHNR and CDR2 FQNEAQ (reference sequence). The CDR3 sequence is 15 residues long. The CDR3 DNA reads as TGTGCCAGCAGCTTACGGGACGGAACGAATGAAAAACTGTTTTTT. As protein: CASSLRDGTNEKLFF. Looking up the rest from reference TRBV7-9 and TRBJ1-4 gives the full variable domain: DTGVSQNPRHKITKRGQNVTFRCDPISEHNRLYWYRQTLGQGPEFLTYFQNEAQLEKSRLLSDRFSAERPKGSFSTLEIQRTEQGDSAMYLCASSLRDGTNEKLFFGSGTQLSVL.

The chain joins TRBV7-2 to TRBJ2-7; D remains unclear. This CDR3 spans 13 amino acids. The V and J ends lost 2 bases and 2 bases respectively, with 7 bases between them. Germline CDR1 is SGHTA and CDR2 is FQGNSA. CDR3 coding DNA: TGTGCCAGCAGCTTAAGGCACACCTACGAGCAGTACTTC. Translation: CASSLRHTYEQYF.

V is TRBV6-5 and J is TRBJ2-7; 13 positions agree with TRBD2. The germline V gene has CDR1 MNHEY and CDR2 SVGAGI. CDR3 length: 15 amino acids. The J segment lost 6 bases and the V segment lost 4 bases, leaving 6 bases of the junction unmatched. CDR3 region: CASSSGTSGISEQYF. DNA of the CDR3: TGTGCCAGCAGTTCCGGGACTAGCGGGATATCCGAGCAGTACTTC.

V gene TRBV29-1 combines with J gene TRBJ1-1; no reliable D call. From germline, CDR1 is SQVTM and CDR2 ANQGSEA. V gave up 3 bases and J gave up 0 bases, with 8 bases separating them. The CDR3 length is 13 residues. The CDR3 DNA follows: TGCAGCGTTGATGTACAGTTGAACACTGAAGCTTTCTTT. Translating gives CSVDVQLNTEAFF.

V usage is TRBV12-5 and J usage is TRBJ2-3, with a possible D match to TRBD2 (5 bases). Germline lookup yields CDR1 LGHNT and CDR2 FRNRAP. V lost 2 bases to trimming and J lost 5 bases, with 14 bases between them. This CDR3 spans 15 amino acids. The CDR3 spells CASGLISGSIDTQYF. In DNA form, the CDR3 reads TGTGCTAGTGGTTTGATATCGGGATCGATAGATACGCAGTATTTT.

The genes are TRBV2 and TRBJ2-6, with D unclear. Germline lookup yields CDR1 SNHLY and CDR2 FYNNEI. The CDR3 loop spans 12 amino acids. V dropped 6 bases and J dropped 5 bases, with 5 bases sitting between them. The CDR3 nucleotides read TGTGCCAGCAGCGGGCGGGCCAACGTCCTGACTTTC. Amino acid sequence: CASSGRANVLTF.

The rearrangement uses TRBV7-2 and TRBJ1-5, with a possible D match to TRBD1 (6 bases). Germline values: CDR1 SGHTA, CDR2 FQGNSA. This CDR3 contains 18 residues. V shed 2 bases and J shed 5 bases, with 22 bases lying between them. CDR3 protein: CASSLMRGRGYRHQPQHF. The CDR3 region has the DNA TGTGCCAGCAGCTTAATGCGCGGAAGGGGGTACCGGCATCAGCCCCAGCATTTT.

This sequence joins TRBV27 and TRBJ1-5; no clear D. Between the trimmed V and J ends, which lost 7 bases and 7 bases, there was a span of 14 bases. The germline V gene has CDR1 MNHEY and CDR2 SMNVEV (reference sequence). The CDR3 extends over 13 amino acids. The CDR3 region is CASTWSYGQPQHF. CDR3 coding DNA: TGTGCCAGCACCTGGTCCTACGGGCAGCCCCAGCATTTT.

This sequence joins TRBV5-1 and TRBJ2-7; D perhaps matches TRBD1 (5 bases). Germline V gene lookup returns CDR1 SGHRS and CDR2 YFSETQ. V gave up 4 bases and J gave up 4 bases, with 21 bases separating them. The CDR3 length is 16 residues. As DNA, the CDR3 is TGCGCCAGCAGCCCAGGACCACAAGGGGCGACTTACGAGCAGTACTTC. Residues: CASSPGPQGATYEQYF.

The chain links TRBV19 to TRBJ2-5; D is possibly TRBD1 (5 bases). The length of the CDR3 is 15 residues. V was cut by 1 base and J by 2 bases, with 11 bases left in between. Germline V gives CDR1 LNHDA, CDR2 SQIVND (reference sequence). CDR3 sequence: CASSIGLQGQETQYF. The DNA for the CDR3 is TGTGCCAGTAGTATAGGTTTGCAGGGACAAGAGACCCAGTACTTC.

This chain joins TRBV27 and TRBJ2-7, with D possibly TRBD2 on 7 matching bases. This CDR3 contains 19 residues. The V gene lost 2 bases and the J gene lost 1 base, with 24 bases spanning the gap. Germline CDR1 MNHEY, CDR2 SMNVEV (reference sequence). The chain's CDR3 is CASSLRGGHSIKRSYEQYF. In DNA form, the CDR3 reads TGTGCCAGCAGTTTAAGGGGGGGGCACTCGATCAAACGGTCCTACGAGCAGTACTTC.